This T cell receptor (beta chain) was identified in a study of patients and donors after allogeneic stem cell transplantation. TCRdb re-called the RT-PCR reads through MiXCR, storing one row per CDR3 protein. Of roughly 180,000 distinct CDR3 sequences in the sample, about 40% were seen once. Trimming removed 2 bases from V and 8 bases from J; junction bases left unmatched: 6. The CDR3 has 14 amino acids. Germline V gene sequence: CDR1 SGHDT, CDR2 YYEEEE. Sequencing was carried out using blood, either unsorted or a sorted T cell fraction (not recorded which). The J gene is TRBJ1-4, the V gene TRBV5-6; TRBD1 agrees at 7 bases. The TCR originated in a human donor who was either an allogeneic HSCT recipient or a stem cell or donor lymphocyte infusion donor (not recorded which). It is not recorded whose cells these are; they may come from a transplant donor. CDR3 sequence: CASSFRQGDEKLFF. CDR3 nucleotide sequence: TGTGCCAGCAGCTTTCGGCAGGGGGACGAAAAACTGTTTTTT.